The rows below give T cell receptor beta chains drawn from one sample of a study of somatic mutations in cytotoxic T cells in rheumatoid arthritis. Sequencing was performed with immunoSEQ multiplex PCR; in TCRdb, only in-frame clones are kept and a portion is missing. The sample consists of tens of thousands of clones, over 80% of them appearing once. The sequenced sample was CD8+ T cells sorted from blood. The receptor source for this set is an adult with rheumatoid arthritis. The conserved cysteine and the conserved F or W are not part of the CDR3 here. The order of the fields is D gene, clone size, V gene, J gene, CDR3 protein. The D gene is left open where the match is weak. A row's size may be missing; if present it is once, few, many or a size class.

-	-	TRBV4-1	TRBJ1-2	ASRHTGQMGYT
-	few	TRBV25-1	TRBJ1-2	ASSDDSLEGYT
-	-	TRBV29-1	TRBJ2-7	SVRDGLSYEQY
-	-	TRBV27	TRBJ1-5	ASSLSGVRGNQPQH
TRBD2	-	TRBV7-9	TRBJ2-1	ASSPASGRHNEQF
TRBD2	-	TRBV9	TRBJ2-1	ASSGPAGVYNEQF
-	-	TRBV7-3	TRBJ2-1	ASSSLGGEQF
TRBD1	-	TRBV6-6	TRBJ1-4	ASSYSTGHVEKLF
-	-	TRBV9	TRBJ1-4	ASSEAASGGEKLF
-	once	TRBV7-9	TRBJ2-2	ASSPTGGSGELF
-	-	TRBV28	TRBJ2-5	ASSLTGEGQETQY
-	-	TRBV28	TRBJ2-3	ASSFVLAESTDTQY
TRBD2	-	TRBV10-3	TRBJ2-5	AISESRLAGAEETQY
-	few	TRBV5-4	TRBJ1-2	ASSLGATGYT
-	-	TRBV7-9	TRBJ2-3	ASSLGLGGRLGTDTQY
-	-	TRBV27	TRBJ2-7	ASSLGATLYEQY
-	-	TRBV6-5	TRBJ2-2	ASSYSIVGNTGELF
-	few	TRBV7-6	TRBJ2-7	ASSLINSGYEQY
TRBD1	-	TRBV19	TRBJ1-5	ASDRGSLQPQH
TRBD2	-	TRBV7-3	TRBJ2-1	ASSLFETSGVHEQF
-	once	TRBV4-2	TRBJ1-1	ASSQGVGLRPGTEAF
-	-	TRBV5-1	TRBJ2-3	ASSLEWAPKVLADTQY
-	-	TRBV11-2	TRBJ2-2	ASSPTPGSMNTGELF
-	-	TRBV19	TRBJ2-7	ASSIVFPGNYEQY
TRBD2	-	TRBV18	TRBJ2-5	ASSPGDYQETQY
-	-	TRBV27	TRBJ2-6	ASTPLRGVGGANVLT
-	few	TRBV29-1	TRBJ1-4	SVEDPGTNEKLF
-	few	TRBV12-5	TRBJ1-1	ASGLVGIRQAEAF
-	-	TRBV14	TRBJ1-1	ASSQEIGNTEAF
TRBD2	-	TRBV9	TRBJ2-5	ASSARGGGPQETQY
-	-	TRBV25-1	TRBJ1-2	ASSERSDLNYGYT
TRBD2	-	TRBV5-6	TRBJ2-3	ASSLWGLAGYTDTQY
-	-	TRBV25-1	TRBJ2-7	ASSEPSRGGAYEQY
TRBD1	-	TRBV29-1	TRBJ1-2	SVVGQGAFLGYT
TRBD1	-	TRBV25-1	TRBJ1-1	ASSGDRVEAF
TRBD2	-	TRBV7-8	TRBJ2-3	ASSFLAGVEVDTQY
-	-	TRBV27	TRBJ1-4	ASSLYGVMDEKLF
TRBD2	-	TRBV27	TRBJ2-1	ASSFRDSGVGYNEQF
TRBD1	-	TRBV7-2	TRBJ2-1	ASTGGLNEQF
TRBD1	-	TRBV18	TRBJ1-3	ASSPPGQGPYVNTIY
TRBD2	-	TRBV27	TRBJ2-2	ASSFGRGTGELF
TRBD2	-	TRBV18	TRBJ2-7	ASSLGREHFYEQY
TRBD2	-	TRBV7-9	TRBJ2-7	ASSNRSGSPYEQY
-	-	TRBV29-1	TRBJ1-1	SVGGGTEAF
TRBD1	-	TRBV7-8	TRBJ2-4	ASSLTQGAKNIQY
-	once	TRBV2	TRBJ2-1	ASSETRFSYNEQF
-	-	TRBV10-2	TRBJ2-3	ASSGGGRDTQY
-	-	TRBV28	TRBJ1-6	ASSSREGGPYNSPLH